This section outlines one TCR beta chain sequence together with its context. Its antigen remains unknown. The CDR3 contains 12 residues. V lost 4 bases and J 2 bases, leaving 5 bases between the germline ends. CDR1 and CDR2 from the germline V gene are MNHEY and SMNVEV (reference sequence). This specimen comes from a study of cytomegalovirus exposure and HLA in healthy donors. The table came from immunoSEQ multiplex PCR; TCRdb's copy has only in-frame clones and leaves some out. The table lists about 110,000 clones, roughly 84% of them singletons. General study points: Three chains linked to CMV were shown in vitro to be specific for CMV antigens.

This chain joins TRBV27 and TRBJ2-5; no definite D call. This TCR was recovered from a woman aged 18-30 years in good health and CMV-seronegative. Sequencing was done on a sample of PBMCs. As DNA, the CDR3 is TGTGCCAGCAGTTCCGCGCAAGAGACCCAGTACTTC. This encodes CASSSAQETQYF.